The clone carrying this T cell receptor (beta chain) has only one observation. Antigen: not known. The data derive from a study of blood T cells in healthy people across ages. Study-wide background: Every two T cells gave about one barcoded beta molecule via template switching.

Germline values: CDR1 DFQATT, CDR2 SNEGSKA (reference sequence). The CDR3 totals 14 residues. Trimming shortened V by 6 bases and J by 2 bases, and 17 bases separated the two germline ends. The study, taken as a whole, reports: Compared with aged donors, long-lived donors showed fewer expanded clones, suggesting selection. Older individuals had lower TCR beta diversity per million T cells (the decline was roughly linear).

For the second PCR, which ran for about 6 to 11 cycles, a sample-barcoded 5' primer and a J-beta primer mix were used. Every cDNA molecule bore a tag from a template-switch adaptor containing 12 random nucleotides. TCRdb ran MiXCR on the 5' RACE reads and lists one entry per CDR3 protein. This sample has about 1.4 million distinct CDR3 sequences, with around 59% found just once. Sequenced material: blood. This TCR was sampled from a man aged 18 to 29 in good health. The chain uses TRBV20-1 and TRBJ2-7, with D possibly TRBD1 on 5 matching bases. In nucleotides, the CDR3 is TGCAGTGCAAACGGACAAGAGGTGGCCTACGAGCAGTACTTC. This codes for CSANGQEVAYEQYF.